Described below is a single T cell receptor (beta chain) sequence and its context. The assay was immunoSEQ multiplex PCR, and TCRdb's table has in-frame clones only and misses some. The sample holds roughly 380,000 clones, around 89% seen once. The data stem from a study of Ad26.COV2.S vaccination and SARS-CoV-2 variants. Specified treatment: around 19 received Ad26.COV2.S at low or high dose, single or two shots; about 5 received placebo; per-sample allocation not given. The investigators took samples on day 63 after the first vaccine or placebo injection. The CDR3 has 14 residues. The germline V and J ends were trimmed by 3 bases and 0 bases, with 9 bases remaining between them. Germline lookup yields CDR1 DFQATT and CDR2 SNEGSKA (reference sequence).

Material: peripheral blood, obtained in a trial of Ad26.COV2.S vaccine versus placebo. The TCR comes from a person aged 18-60 years who received the Ad26.COV2.S COVID-19 vaccine or a placebo. The V gene is TRBV20-1, the J gene TRBJ2-1; D possibly corresponds to TRBD1 (5 bases). The CDR3 DNA follows: TGCAGTGCTAGTAGACAGAGCTCCTACAATGAGCAGTTCTTC. This codes for CSASRQSSYNEQFF.